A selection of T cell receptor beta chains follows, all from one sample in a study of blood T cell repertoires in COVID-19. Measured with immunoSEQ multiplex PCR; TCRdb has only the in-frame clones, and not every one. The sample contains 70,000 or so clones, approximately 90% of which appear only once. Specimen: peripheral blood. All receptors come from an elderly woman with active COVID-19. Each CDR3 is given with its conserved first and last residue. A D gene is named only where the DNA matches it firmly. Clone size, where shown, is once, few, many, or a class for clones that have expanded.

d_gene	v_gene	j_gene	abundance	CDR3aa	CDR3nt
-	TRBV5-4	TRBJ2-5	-	CASSLVAGTQETQYF	TGTGCCAGCAGCTTGGTGGCGGGGACGCAAGAGACCCAGTACTTC
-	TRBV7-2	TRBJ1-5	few	CASSLAGHLSNQPQHF	TGTGCCAGCAGCTTAGCGGGACATCTTAGCAATCAGCCCCAGCATTTT
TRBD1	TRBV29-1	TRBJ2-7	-	CSVERGQGVYEQYF	TGCAGCGTTGAAAGGGGTCAGGGGGTCTACGAGCAGTACTTC
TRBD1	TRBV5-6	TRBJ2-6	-	CASSGHRGVSGANVLTF	TGTGCCAGCAGCGGGCACAGGGGAGTGTCTGGGGCCAACGTCCTGACTTTC
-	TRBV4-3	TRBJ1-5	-	CASSQVRERGQPQHF	TGCGCCAGCAGCCAGGTACGGGAGCGGGGGCAGCCCCAGCATTTT
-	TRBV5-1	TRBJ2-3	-	CASSLVVTSGTDTQYF	TGCGCCAGCAGCTTGGTGGTTACGTCGGGCACAGATACGCAGTATTTT
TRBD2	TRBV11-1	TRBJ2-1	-	CASSPGLARREFF	TGTGCCAGCAGCCCGGGACTAGCGAGAAGGGAGTTCTTC
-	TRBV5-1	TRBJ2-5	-	CASSLAAAALGETQYF	TGCGCCAGCAGCCTAGCCGCGGCAGCCCTGGGAGAGACCCAGTACTTC
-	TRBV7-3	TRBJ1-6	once	CASSLSRNSPLHF	TGTGCCAGCAGCTTATCCAGAAATTCACCCCTCCACTTT
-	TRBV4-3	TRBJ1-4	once	CASSQDPPRPGKGKLFF	TGCGCCAGCAGCCAAGATCCCCCGAGACCGGGAAAAGGGAAACTGTTTTTT
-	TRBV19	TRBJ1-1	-	CASSIHREAFF	TGTGCCAGTAGTATACACAGAGAAGCTTTCTTT
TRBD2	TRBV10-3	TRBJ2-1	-	CAISAGGSVTYNEQFF	TGTGCCATCAGTGCTGGCGGGAGTGTTACCTACAATGAGCAGTTCTTC
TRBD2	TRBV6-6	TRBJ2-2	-	CASCQRLAGGPTGELFF	TGTGCCAGCTGTCAAAGACTAGCGGGAGGGCCTACCGGGGAGCTGTTTTTT
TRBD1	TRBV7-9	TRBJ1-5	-	CASSPPGDRVQPQHF	TGTGCCAGCAGTCCACCCGGGGACAGGGTTCAGCCCCAGCATTTT
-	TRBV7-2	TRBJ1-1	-	CASSLGPVGVGTEAFF	TGTGCCAGCAGCCTAGGCCCGGTAGGGGTCGGCACTGAAGCTTTCTTT
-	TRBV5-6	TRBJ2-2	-	CASSLRGKRTGELFF	TGTGCCAGCAGCTTACGGGGAAAACGAACCGGGGAGCTGTTTTTT
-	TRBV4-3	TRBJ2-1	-	CASSQDIRVSYNEQFF	TGCGCCAGCAGCCAAGATATCAGGGTTTCCTACAATGAGCAGTTCTTC
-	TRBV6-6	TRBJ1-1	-	CASSYPGRENTEAFF	TGTGCCAGCAGTTACCCAGGACGGGAGAACACTGAAGCTTTCTTT
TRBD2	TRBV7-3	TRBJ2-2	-	CASRHLAGAGELFF	TGTGCCAGCAGGCACCTAGCGGGGGCCGGGGAGCTGTTTTTT
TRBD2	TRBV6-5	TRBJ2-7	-	CASSMVAGAYEQYF	TGTGCCAGCAGTATGGTGGCGGGAGCCTACGAGCAGTACTTC
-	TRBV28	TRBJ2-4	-	CASSLQARVNIQYF	TGTGCCAGCAGTTTGCAGGCGCGGGTGAACATTCAGTACTTC
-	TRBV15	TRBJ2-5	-	CATSRGDYSETQYF	TGTGCCACCAGCAGAGGAGACTATTCCGAGACCCAGTACTTC
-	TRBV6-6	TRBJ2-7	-	CASSRDYEQYF	TGTGCCAGCAGCCGGGACTACGAGCAGTACTTC
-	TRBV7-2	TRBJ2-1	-	CASTEGINEQFF	TGTGCCAGCACCGAGGGTATTAATGAGCAGTTCTTC
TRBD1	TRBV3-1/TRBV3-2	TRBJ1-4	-	CASSPMTGGSEKLFF	TGTGCCAGCAGCCCTATGACAGGGGGGAGTGAAAAACTGTTTTTT
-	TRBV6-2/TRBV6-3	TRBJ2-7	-	CASSYRGSSYEQYF	TGTGCCAGCAGTTACAGGGGGAGCTCCTACGAGCAGTACTTC
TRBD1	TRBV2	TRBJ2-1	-	CASNLGTGQVF	TGTGCCAGCAACCTCGGGACAGGGCAAGTCTTC
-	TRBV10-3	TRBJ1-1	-	CAISESGSPAFF	TGTGCCATCAGTGAGTCTGGCTCCCCAGCTTTCTTT
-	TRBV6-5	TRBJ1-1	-	CASSFQGGNTEAFF	TGTGCCAGCAGTTTCCAAGGGGGGAACACTGAAGCTTTCTTT
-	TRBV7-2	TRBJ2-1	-	CASSLAASSYNEQFF	TGTGCCAGCAGCTTAGCAGCTAGCTCCTACAATGAGCAGTTCTTC
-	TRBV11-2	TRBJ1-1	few	CASSYIRQVGPNEAFF	TGTGCCAGCAGCTATATCCGACAGGTGGGTCCAAATGAAGCTTTCTTT
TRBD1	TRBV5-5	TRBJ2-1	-	CASSSGQGGYNEQFF	TGTGCCAGCAGCTCGGGACAGGGCGGCTACAATGAGCAGTTCTTC
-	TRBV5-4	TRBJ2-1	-	CASSLGQTSEQFF	TGTGCCAGCAGCTTGGGCCAGACAAGTGAGCAGTTCTTC
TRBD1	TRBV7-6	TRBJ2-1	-	CASSLDRGTYNEQFF	TGTGCCAGCAGCTTAGACAGGGGCACCTACAATGAGCAGTTCTTC
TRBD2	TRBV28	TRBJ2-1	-	CASSPGSGRLREQFF	TGTGCCAGCAGTCCGGGGAGCGGGAGGCTAAGAGAGCAGTTCTTC
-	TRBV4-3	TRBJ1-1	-	CASSQEVGQGPSNTEAFF	TGCGCCAGCAGCCAAGAGGTGGGGCAGGGGCCATCGAACACTGAAGCTTTCTTT
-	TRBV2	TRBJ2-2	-	CASSVGRSTGELFF	TGTGCCAGCAGTGTGGGGAGGTCCACCGGGGAGCTGTTTTTT
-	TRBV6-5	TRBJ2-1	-	CASTPMGGEQFF	TGTGCCAGCACCCCGATGGGGGGTGAGCAGTTCTTC
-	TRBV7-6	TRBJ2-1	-	CASSLLGGSGYNEQFF	TGTGCCAGCAGCTTACTTGGCGGTAGTGGGTACAATGAGCAGTTCTTC
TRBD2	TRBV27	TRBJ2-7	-	CASSFGLALGEQYF	TGTGCCAGCAGTTTTGGACTAGCACTTGGTGAGCAGTACTTC
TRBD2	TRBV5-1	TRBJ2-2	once	CASSWAGGNTGELFF	TGCGCCAGCAGCTGGGCGGGAGGGAACACCGGGGAGCTGTTTTTT
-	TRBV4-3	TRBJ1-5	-	CASSQFSPPGARVQPQHF	TGCGCCAGCAGCCAATTTTCCCCGCCGGGAGCAAGGGTGCAGCCCCAGCATTTT
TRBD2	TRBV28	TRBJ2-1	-	CASSLSGGYNEQFF	TGTGCCAGCAGTTTGAGCGGGGGGTACAATGAGCAGTTCTTC